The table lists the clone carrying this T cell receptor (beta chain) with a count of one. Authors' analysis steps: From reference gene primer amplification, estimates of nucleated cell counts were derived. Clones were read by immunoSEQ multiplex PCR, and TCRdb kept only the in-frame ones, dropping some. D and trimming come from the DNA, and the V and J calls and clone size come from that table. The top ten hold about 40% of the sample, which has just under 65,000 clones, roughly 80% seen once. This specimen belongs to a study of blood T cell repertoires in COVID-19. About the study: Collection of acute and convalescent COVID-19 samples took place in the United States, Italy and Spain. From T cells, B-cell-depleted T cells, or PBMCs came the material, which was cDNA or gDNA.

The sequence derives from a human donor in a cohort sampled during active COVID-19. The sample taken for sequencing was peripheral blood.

DNA of the CDR3: TGTGCCAGCACGGTATATACTAACTATGGCTACACCTTC. It yields the protein CASTVYTNYGYTF. This chain joins TRBV6-5 and TRBJ1-2; unclear D gene. V was shortened by 7 bases and J by 0 bases, with 9 bases between the two germline ends. Germline V gene lookup returns CDR1 MNHEY and CDR2 SVGAGI. The CDR3 is 13 amino acids.